The clone carrying this T cell receptor (beta chain) came up many times. Among the patients, none had received any treatment before thyroid surgery. These data originate in a study of metastatic and nonmetastatic thyroid tumors. Germline V gives CDR1 LGHDT, CDR2 YNNKEL (reference sequence). J lost 4 bases, V lost 6 bases, and 12 bases had no gene match. CDR3 length: 17 amino acids. TCRdb re-called the PCR reads with MiXCR. The top ten clones hold less than 20% of a sample with approximately 12,000 clones, roughly 31% of them seen once. This receptor was obtained from a male donor with papillary thyroid cancer or a benign thyroid nodule (not recorded which). Some clones in this sample may be carry-over from other donors' samples. The sequenced sample was tumor tissue. V is TRBV3-1 and J is TRBJ1-1; 12 bases are shared with TRBD1. The CDR3 nucleotides are TGTGCCAGCAGTTTCCGGGACAGGGGGCTCCGCGGCACTGAAGCTTTCTTT. Translation gives CASSFRDRGLRGTEAFF.